This is a list of T cell receptor beta chains from one sample in a study of shared clonotypes between healthy human individuals. Method: immunoSEQ multiplex PCR; TCRdb's copy keeps in-frame clones and lacks some. The sample consists of 2 million to 3 million clones, roughly 93% of them appearing once. The sample comprised naive CD4+ T cells from PBMCs. These receptors were obtained from a man between 18 and 35 years old in good health. Some clones in this sample may be carry-over from other donors' samples. Both conserved end residues are part of each CDR3. The D gene is left open where the match is weak. Part of the rows lack a size; the others show once, few, many or a class for expanded clones.

d_gene: TRBD1
j_gene: TRBJ1-2
v_gene: TRBV28
abundance: .
CDR3nt: TGTGCCAGCAGTCCCGGACAGGGGCGGCTTCTATATGGCTACACCTTC
CDR3aa: CASSPGQGRLLYGYTF

d_gene: TRBD2
j_gene: TRBJ2-5
v_gene: TRBV7-6
abundance: .
CDR3nt: TGTGCCAGCAGCTCCCCTAGCGGGATCCGCGAGACCCAGTACTTC
CDR3aa: CASSSPSGIRETQYF

d_gene: .
j_gene: TRBJ2-5
v_gene: TRBV6-1
abundance: .
CDR3nt: TGTGCCAGCTCGGACAGTCCGGGGGAGACCCAGTACTTC
CDR3aa: CASSDSPGETQYF

d_gene: TRBD1
j_gene: TRBJ1-4
v_gene: TRBV18
abundance: .
CDR3nt: TGTGCCAGCTCACCCTTGGACAGGGGAAATGAAAAACTGTTTTTT
CDR3aa: CASSPLDRGNEKLFF

d_gene: .
j_gene: TRBJ2-7
v_gene: TRBV18
abundance: once
CDR3nt: TGTGCCAGCTCACCGGGTAGGCCCTACGAGCAGTACTTC
CDR3aa: CASSPGRPYEQYF

d_gene: .
j_gene: TRBJ1-5
v_gene: TRBV7-3
abundance: .
CDR3nt: TGTGCCAGCTACGGAGGGTTTTATATTGGTGAGAGCAATCAGCCCCAGCATTTT
CDR3aa: CASYGGFYIGESNQPQHF

d_gene: .
j_gene: TRBJ2-1
v_gene: TRBV7-3
abundance: .
CDR3nt: TGTGCCAGCAGCGCCGGAAGGGGGGATGAGCAGTTCTTC
CDR3aa: CASSAGRGDEQFF

d_gene: .
j_gene: TRBJ2-1
v_gene: TRBV9
abundance: .
CDR3nt: TGTGCCAGCAGCCGTGAATCGCAGGGCCCCTTAATTCAGTTCTTC
CDR3aa: CASSRESQGPLIQFF

d_gene: .
j_gene: TRBJ1-2
v_gene: TRBV15
abundance: .
CDR3nt: TGTGCCACCAGCAGAGGACCGGGACGCCGATCTAACTATGGCTACACCTTC
CDR3aa: CATSRGPGRRSNYGYTF

d_gene: .
j_gene: TRBJ1-2
v_gene: TRBV19
abundance: .
CDR3nt: TGTGCCAGTAGTACGCGGGACGGGAACTATGGCTACACCTTC
CDR3aa: CASSTRDGNYGYTF

d_gene: .
j_gene: TRBJ1-1
v_gene: TRBV7-3
abundance: .
CDR3nt: TGTGCCAGCAGCTCCTCAGGGAGCACTGAAGCTTTCTTT
CDR3aa: CASSSSGSTEAFF

d_gene: .
j_gene: TRBJ2-5
v_gene: TRBV18
abundance: .
CDR3nt: TGTGCCAGCTCACCACAATCCGGGCAAGAGACCCAGTACTTC
CDR3aa: CASSPQSGQETQYF

d_gene: .
j_gene: TRBJ1-1
v_gene: TRBV28
abundance: few
CDR3nt: TGTGCCAGCAGTCTTCTGATATCTGAAGCTTTCTTT
CDR3aa: CASSLLISEAFF

d_gene: TRBD2
j_gene: TRBJ2-3
v_gene: TRBV15
abundance: .
CDR3nt: TGTGCCACCAGCCCGGGCGGGAGAAACGCAGATACGCAGTATTTT
CDR3aa: CATSPGGRNADTQYF

d_gene: .
j_gene: TRBJ1-2
v_gene: TRBV19
abundance: few
CDR3nt: TGTGCCAGTAGCGCAGTCATAAACTATGGCTACACCTTC
CDR3aa: CASSAVINYGYTF

d_gene: .
j_gene: TRBJ2-1
v_gene: TRBV9
abundance: .
CDR3nt: TGTGCCAGCACGAGAGGGACCGCGAACGATGAGCAGTTCTTC
CDR3aa: CASTRGTANDEQFF

d_gene: .
j_gene: TRBJ2-3
v_gene: TRBV28
abundance: .
CDR3nt: TGTGCCACCAAAGGCCGGGGCACAGATACGCAGTATTTT
CDR3aa: CATKGRGTDTQYF

d_gene: .
j_gene: TRBJ1-1
v_gene: TRBV5-1
abundance: .
CDR3nt: TGCGCCAGCAGCTGGGACGGAAGAAACACTGAAGCTTTCTTT
CDR3aa: CASSWDGRNTEAFF

d_gene: .
j_gene: TRBJ1-3
v_gene: TRBV18
abundance: .
CDR3nt: TGTGCCAGCTCACCTTCTCCGGTGGTCGGGGGAAACACCATATATTTT
CDR3aa: CASSPSPVVGGNTIYF

d_gene: .
j_gene: TRBJ2-1
v_gene: TRBV7-9
abundance: .
CDR3nt: TGTGCCAGCAGCTTAGGACAGGCCTACAATGAGCAGTTCTTC
CDR3aa: CASSLGQAYNEQFF

d_gene: .
j_gene: TRBJ2-4
v_gene: TRBV2
abundance: .
CDR3nt: TGTGCCAGCAGCCTTCTAGGGGAAGACATTCAGTACTTC
CDR3aa: CASSLLGEDIQYF

d_gene: .
j_gene: TRBJ1-2
v_gene: TRBV6-5
abundance: .
CDR3nt: TGTGCCAGCAGGCAGGGCCAGAACTATGGCTACACCTTC
CDR3aa: CASRQGQNYGYTF

d_gene: .
j_gene: TRBJ2-7
v_gene: TRBV7-6
abundance: .
CDR3nt: TGTGCCAGCAGCTCAGGCCTGTCCTACGAGCAGTACTTC
CDR3aa: CASSSGLSYEQYF

d_gene: TRBD2
j_gene: TRBJ2-1
v_gene: TRBV18
abundance: .
CDR3nt: TGTGCCAGCTCCCCTAGCGGGACCTACAATGAGCAGTTCTTC
CDR3aa: CASSPSGTYNEQFF

d_gene: TRBD2
j_gene: TRBJ2-2
v_gene: TRBV19
abundance: once
CDR3nt: TGTGCCAGTTTCCCCCAGCGAGGGGCTAGCGGGAACACCGGGGAGCTGTTTTTT
CDR3aa: CASFPQRGASGNTGELFF

d_gene: .
j_gene: TRBJ2-7
v_gene: TRBV27
abundance: .
CDR3nt: TGTGCCAGCAGGAATGCGGACAGAATCGACGAGCAGTACTTC
CDR3aa: CASRNADRIDEQYF

d_gene: TRBD1
j_gene: TRBJ1-5
v_gene: TRBV27
abundance: once
CDR3nt: TGTGCCAGCAGTTCGAGACCGGGACAGGGGGCGAAGGGGCAGCCCCAGCATTTT
CDR3aa: CASSSRPGQGAKGQPQHF

d_gene: .
j_gene: TRBJ2-3
v_gene: TRBV7-3
abundance: .
CDR3nt: TGTGCCAGCAGCCCCTATGGGGAGGCGGCAGATACGCAGTATTTT
CDR3aa: CASSPYGEAADTQYF

d_gene: .
j_gene: TRBJ2-7
v_gene: TRBV7-3
abundance: once
CDR3nt: TGTGCCAGCAGCGCCGGGGTAGCACCCTACGAGCAGTACTTC
CDR3aa: CASSAGVAPYEQYF

d_gene: .
j_gene: TRBJ1-1
v_gene: TRBV5-5
abundance: .
CDR3nt: TGTGCCAGCACCGTTGGGTTCGGGAACACTGAAGCTTTCTTT
CDR3aa: CASTVGFGNTEAFF

d_gene: TRBD1
j_gene: TRBJ2-7
v_gene: TRBV6-5
abundance: few
CDR3nt: TGTGCCAGCAGTCGGACAGGGCCCTCCTACGAGCAGTACTTC
CDR3aa: CASSRTGPSYEQYF

d_gene: .
j_gene: TRBJ1-1
v_gene: TRBV6-5
abundance: .
CDR3nt: TGTGCCAGCAGACAGGAGACTGAAGCTTTCTTT
CDR3aa: CASRQETEAFF

d_gene: .
j_gene: TRBJ1-2
v_gene: TRBV6-5
abundance: .
CDR3nt: TGTGCCAGCAGTTCCCCGGCTACGAGAGAGGGCTACACCTTC
CDR3aa: CASSSPATREGYTF

d_gene: .
j_gene: TRBJ2-1
v_gene: TRBV5-4
abundance: .
CDR3nt: TGTGCCAGCAGCTTGGCGGCCGGGAGAGGCTTATACAATGAGCAGTTCTTC
CDR3aa: CASSLAAGRGLYNEQFF

d_gene: TRBD2
j_gene: TRBJ2-3
v_gene: TRBV6-1
abundance: .
CDR3nt: TGTGCCAGCAGTGTGGGGGGGGTGACAGATACGCAGTATTTT
CDR3aa: CASSVGGVTDTQYF

d_gene: TRBD1
j_gene: TRBJ2-1
v_gene: TRBV18
abundance: .
CDR3nt: TGTGCCAGCTCACCGGGACAGGCCTCCTACAATGAGCAGTTCTTC
CDR3aa: CASSPGQASYNEQFF

d_gene: TRBD1
j_gene: TRBJ2-7
v_gene: TRBV5-6
abundance: .
CDR3nt: TGTGCCAGCAGCGGGGGACAGGGGATTGGCGAGCAGTACTTC
CDR3aa: CASSGGQGIGEQYF

d_gene: .
j_gene: TRBJ1-1
v_gene: TRBV29-1
abundance: .
CDR3nt: TGCAGCGTTGTGGGGGGCCCTGAAGCTTTCTTT
CDR3aa: CSVVGGPEAFF

d_gene: .
j_gene: TRBJ2-5
v_gene: TRBV14
abundance: .
CDR3nt: TGTGCCAGCAGCCGGAACTACCAAGAGACCCAGTACTTC
CDR3aa: CASSRNYQETQYF

d_gene: .
j_gene: TRBJ1-4
v_gene: TRBV7-9
abundance: .
CDR3nt: TGTGCCAGCAGCCCCGGACAGCTCAATGAAAAACTGTTTTTT
CDR3aa: CASSPGQLNEKLFF

d_gene: TRBD1
j_gene: TRBJ1-4
v_gene: TRBV5-8
abundance: .
CDR3nt: TGTGCCAGCAGCTTAGGGACAGTGCATGAAAAACTGTTTTTT
CDR3aa: CASSLGTVHEKLFF

d_gene: TRBD1
j_gene: TRBJ1-2
v_gene: TRBV30
abundance: .
CDR3nt: TGTGCCTCCGCGACAGGGTTGTACTATGGCTACACCTTC
CDR3aa: CASATGLYYGYTF

d_gene: TRBD1
j_gene: TRBJ1-5
v_gene: TRBV4-1
abundance: .
CDR3nt: TGCGCCAGCAGCCAAGAAACTGACAGGGGAAATCAGCCCCAGCATTTT
CDR3aa: CASSQETDRGNQPQHF

d_gene: TRBD1
j_gene: TRBJ2-2
v_gene: TRBV2
abundance: .
CDR3nt: TGTGCCAGCAGAGACCCCGGGACAGGGAAGCCCGGGGAGCTGTTTTTT
CDR3aa: CASRDPGTGKPGELFF

d_gene: TRBD1
j_gene: TRBJ1-4
v_gene: TRBV28
abundance: few
CDR3nt: TGTGCCAGCAGCGACAGGGCGCGAGGACTGTTTTTT
CDR3aa: CASSDRARGLFF

d_gene: .
j_gene: TRBJ2-7
v_gene: TRBV28
abundance: .
CDR3nt: TGTGCCAGCAGCAGGTTGAGCTCCTACGAGCAGTACTTC
CDR3aa: CASSRLSSYEQYF

d_gene: .
j_gene: TRBJ1-2
v_gene: TRBV7-9
abundance: once
CDR3nt: TGTGCCAGCAGCTCGACCCCCTGGGGCTACACCTTC
CDR3aa: CASSSTPWGYTF

d_gene: TRBD1
j_gene: TRBJ2-2
v_gene: TRBV7-9
abundance: .
CDR3nt: TGTGCCAGCAGCTTTACTTTGACAGGGAGATCGACCGGGGAGCTGTTTTTT
CDR3aa: CASSFTLTGRSTGELFF

d_gene: .
j_gene: TRBJ2-7
v_gene: TRBV27
abundance: .
CDR3nt: TGTGCCAGCAGTTTTAATGCAGTGGATGAGCAGTACTTC
CDR3aa: CASSFNAVDEQYF

d_gene: TRBD2
j_gene: TRBJ2-1
v_gene: TRBV5-1
abundance: .
CDR3nt: TGCGCCAGCAGCTTTCTAGCGGGAGGTAAAGTTTATACTGAGCAGTTCTTC
CDR3aa: CASSFLAGGKVYTEQFF

d_gene: .
j_gene: TRBJ1-2
v_gene: TRBV28
abundance: once
CDR3nt: TGTGCCAGCAGTTTACTCAGGACAGCGGGCTTTTATGGCTACACCTTC
CDR3aa: CASSLLRTAGFYGYTF

d_gene: TRBD2
j_gene: TRBJ2-5
v_gene: TRBV5-1
abundance: .
CDR3nt: TGCGCCAGCAGCAAGCGGGAGGGGAAGGAGGAGGTCCAAGAGACCCAGTACTTC
CDR3aa: CASSKREGKEEVQETQYF

d_gene: TRBD2
j_gene: TRBJ2-5
v_gene: TRBV7-6
abundance: .
CDR3nt: TGTGCCAGCAGCTTAGGGCGGCAGCGGGAGGGCCCAAACGAAGAGACCCAGTACTTC
CDR3aa: CASSLGRQREGPNEETQYF

d_gene: .
j_gene: TRBJ2-5
v_gene: TRBV6-1
abundance: .
CDR3nt: TGTGCCAGCAGTGAGAGGACAGCCCAAGAGACCCAGTACTTC
CDR3aa: CASSERTAQETQYF

d_gene: TRBD1
j_gene: TRBJ2-7
v_gene: TRBV11-2
abundance: .
CDR3nt: TGTGCCAGCAGCTTAGTTACAGGGGGTTACGAGCAGTACTTC
CDR3aa: CASSLVTGGYEQYF

d_gene: .
j_gene: TRBJ2-1
v_gene: TRBV27
abundance: .
CDR3nt: TGTGCCAGCAGTTTATTTTCGACTATCTCGAGCTCCTACAATGAGCAGTTCTTC
CDR3aa: CASSLFSTISSSYNEQFF

d_gene: .
j_gene: TRBJ1-5
v_gene: TRBV19
abundance: .
CDR3nt: TGTGCCAGTAGTATACGAGGGACTGATAGCAATCAGCCCCAGCATTTT
CDR3aa: CASSIRGTDSNQPQHF

d_gene: .
j_gene: TRBJ1-5
v_gene: TRBV6-5
abundance: .
CDR3nt: TGTGCCAGCAGTTACTCACGGGGTCAGCCCCAGCATTTT
CDR3aa: CASSYSRGQPQHF

d_gene: .
j_gene: TRBJ2-1
v_gene: TRBV7-2
abundance: .
CDR3nt: TGTGCCAGCAGCTTAGCGTGGAACAATGAGCAGTTCTTC
CDR3aa: CASSLAWNNEQFF